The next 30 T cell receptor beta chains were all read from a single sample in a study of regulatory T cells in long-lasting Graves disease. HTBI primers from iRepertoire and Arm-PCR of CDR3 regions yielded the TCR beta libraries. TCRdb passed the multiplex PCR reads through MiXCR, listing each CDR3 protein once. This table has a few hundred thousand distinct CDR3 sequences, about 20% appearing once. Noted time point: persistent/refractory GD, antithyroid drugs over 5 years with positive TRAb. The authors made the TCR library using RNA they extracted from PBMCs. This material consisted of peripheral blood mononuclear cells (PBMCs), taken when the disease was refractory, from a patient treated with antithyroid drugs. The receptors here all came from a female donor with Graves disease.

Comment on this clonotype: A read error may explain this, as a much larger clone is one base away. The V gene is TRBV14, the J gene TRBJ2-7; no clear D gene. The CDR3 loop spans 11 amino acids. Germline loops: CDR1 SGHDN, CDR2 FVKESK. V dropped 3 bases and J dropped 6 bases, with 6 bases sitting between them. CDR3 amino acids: CASSHGSEQYF. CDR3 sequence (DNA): TGTGCCAGCAGCCATGGATCCGAGCAGTACTTC.

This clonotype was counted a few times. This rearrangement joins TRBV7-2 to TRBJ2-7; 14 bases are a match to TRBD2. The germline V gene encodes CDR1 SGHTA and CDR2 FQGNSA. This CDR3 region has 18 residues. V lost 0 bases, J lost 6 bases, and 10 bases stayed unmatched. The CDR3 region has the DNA TGTGCCAGCAGCTTAGCGATGGGACTAGCGGGAGTTTTTGGCGAGCAGTACTTC. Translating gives CASSLAMGLAGVFGEQYF. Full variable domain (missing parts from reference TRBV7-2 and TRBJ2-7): GAGVSQSPSNKVTEKGKDVELRCDPISGHTALYWYRQSLGQGLEFLIYFQGNSAPDKSGLPSDRFSAERTGGSVSTLTIQRTQQEDSAVYLCASSLAMGLAGVFGEQYFGPGTRLTVT.

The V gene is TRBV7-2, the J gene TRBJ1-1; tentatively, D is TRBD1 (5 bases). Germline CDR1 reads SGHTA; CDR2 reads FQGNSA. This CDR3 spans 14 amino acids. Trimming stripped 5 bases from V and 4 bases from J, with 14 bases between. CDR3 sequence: CASSQPGGGTEAFF. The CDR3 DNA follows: TGTGCCAGCAGCCAACCCGGGGGGGGCACTGAAGCTTTCTTT.

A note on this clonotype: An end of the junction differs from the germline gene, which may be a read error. CDR3 sequence reads: CACSHSRRANGYTF. The CDR3 bases are TGTGCCTGCAGTCATTCTCGAAGGGCCAATGGCTACACCTTC. This chain connects TRBV27 to TRBJ1-2; D unclear. From germline, CDR1 is MNHEY and CDR2 SMNVEV (reference sequence). CDR3 length: 14 residues.

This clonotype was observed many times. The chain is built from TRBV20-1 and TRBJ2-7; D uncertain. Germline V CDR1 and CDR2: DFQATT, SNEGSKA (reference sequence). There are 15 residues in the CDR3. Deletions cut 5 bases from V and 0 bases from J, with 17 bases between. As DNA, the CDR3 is TGCAGTGCTTCCACTACACAGAAGGGCTCCTACGAGCAGTACTTC. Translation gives CSASTTQKGSYEQYF.

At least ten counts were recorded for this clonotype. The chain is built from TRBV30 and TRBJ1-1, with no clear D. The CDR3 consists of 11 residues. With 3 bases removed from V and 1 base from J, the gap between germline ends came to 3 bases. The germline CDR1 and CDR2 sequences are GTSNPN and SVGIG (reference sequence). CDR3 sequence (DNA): TGTGCCTGGAGGCGGAACACTGAAGCTTTCTTT. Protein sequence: CAWRRNTEAFF.

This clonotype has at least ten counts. For the CDR3, the DNA is TGCGCCAGCAGCCAAGACTTGGTTGTTGGTGAAAAACTGTTTTTT. Amino acids: CASSQDLVVGEKLFF. J is TRBJ1-4 and V is TRBV4-3; no firm D call. Germline CDR1 is LGHNA and CDR2 is YSLEER. Trimming removed 0 bases at V and 7 bases at J, with 12 bases between. This CDR3 comprises 15 residues.

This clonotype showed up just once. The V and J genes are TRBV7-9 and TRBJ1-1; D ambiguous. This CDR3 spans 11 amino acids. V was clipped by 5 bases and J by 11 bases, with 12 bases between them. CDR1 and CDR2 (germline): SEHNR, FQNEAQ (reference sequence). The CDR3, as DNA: TGTGCCAGCAGCACCGAATTTCGTGCTTTCTTT. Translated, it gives CASSTEFRAFF.

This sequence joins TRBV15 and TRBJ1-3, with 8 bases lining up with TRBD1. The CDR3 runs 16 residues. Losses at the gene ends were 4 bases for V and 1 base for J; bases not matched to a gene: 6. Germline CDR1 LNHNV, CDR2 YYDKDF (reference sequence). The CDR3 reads CATSIKTGVSGNTIYF. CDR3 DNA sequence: TGTGCCACCAGCATCAAGACAGGGGTTTCTGGAAACACCATATATTTT.

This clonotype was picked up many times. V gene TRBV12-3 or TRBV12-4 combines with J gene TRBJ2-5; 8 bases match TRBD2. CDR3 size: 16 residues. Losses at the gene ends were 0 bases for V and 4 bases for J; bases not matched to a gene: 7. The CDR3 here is CASSLASGKAGETQYF. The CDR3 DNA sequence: TGTGCCAGCAGTTTAGCTAGCGGGAAAGCTGGAGAGACCCAGTACTTC.

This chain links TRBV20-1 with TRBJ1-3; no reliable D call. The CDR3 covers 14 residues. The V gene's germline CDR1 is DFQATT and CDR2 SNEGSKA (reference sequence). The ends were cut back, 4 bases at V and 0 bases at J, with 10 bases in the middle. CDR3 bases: TGCAGTGCTACTGAGGACTCCTCTGGAAACACCATATATTTT. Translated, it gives CSATEDSSGNTIYF.

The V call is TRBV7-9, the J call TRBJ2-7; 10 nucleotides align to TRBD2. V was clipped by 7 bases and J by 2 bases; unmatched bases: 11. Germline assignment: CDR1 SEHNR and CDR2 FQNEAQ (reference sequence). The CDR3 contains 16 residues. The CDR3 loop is CASTTGSSGRTYEQYF. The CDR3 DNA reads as TGTGCCAGCACCACTGGGAGTAGCGGGAGGACCTACGAGCAGTACTTC.

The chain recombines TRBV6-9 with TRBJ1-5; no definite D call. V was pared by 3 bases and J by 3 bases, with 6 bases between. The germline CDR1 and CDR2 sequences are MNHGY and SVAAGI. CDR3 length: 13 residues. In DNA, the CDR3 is TGTGCCAGCAGTTACACCTCCAATCAGCCCCAGCATTTT. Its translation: CASSYTSNQPQHF.

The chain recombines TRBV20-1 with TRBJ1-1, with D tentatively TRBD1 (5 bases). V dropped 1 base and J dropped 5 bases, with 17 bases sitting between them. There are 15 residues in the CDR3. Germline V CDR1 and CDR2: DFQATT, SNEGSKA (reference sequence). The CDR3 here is CSARAASGGWTEAFF. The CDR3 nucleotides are TGCAGTGCTAGAGCCGCAAGCGGGGGTTGGACTGAAGCTTTCTTT.

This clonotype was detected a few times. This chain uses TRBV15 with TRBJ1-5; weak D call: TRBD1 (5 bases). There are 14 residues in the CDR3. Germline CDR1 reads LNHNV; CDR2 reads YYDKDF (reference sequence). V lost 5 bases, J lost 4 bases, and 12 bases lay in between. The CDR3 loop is CATSFRGGNQPQHF. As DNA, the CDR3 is TGTGCCACCAGCTTCCGGGGGGGGAATCAGCCCCAGCATTTT.

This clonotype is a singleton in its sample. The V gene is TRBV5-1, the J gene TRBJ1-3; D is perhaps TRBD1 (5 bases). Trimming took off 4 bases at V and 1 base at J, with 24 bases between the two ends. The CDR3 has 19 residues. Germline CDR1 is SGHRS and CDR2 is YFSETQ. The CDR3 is CASSRYLQETLGSGNTIYF. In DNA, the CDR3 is TGCGCCAGCAGCCGATATCTACAGGAAACTCTCGGATCTGGAAACACCATATATTTT.

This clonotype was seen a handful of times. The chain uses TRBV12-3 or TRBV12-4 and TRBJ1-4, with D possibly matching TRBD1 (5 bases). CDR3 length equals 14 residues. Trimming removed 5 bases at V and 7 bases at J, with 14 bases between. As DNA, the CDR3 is TGTGCCAGCAGTCAAGTACGGGGCGGTGAAAAACTGTTTTTT. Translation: CASSQVRGGEKLFF.

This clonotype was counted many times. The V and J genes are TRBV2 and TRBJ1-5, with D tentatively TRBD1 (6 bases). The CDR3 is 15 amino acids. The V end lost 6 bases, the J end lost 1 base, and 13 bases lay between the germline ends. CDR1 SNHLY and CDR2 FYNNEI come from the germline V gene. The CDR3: CASSDTGTSNQPQHF. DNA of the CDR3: TGTGCCAGCAGCGACACAGGGACGAGCAATCAGCCCCAGCATTTT.

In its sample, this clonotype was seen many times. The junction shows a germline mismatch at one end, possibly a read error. CDR3 nucleotide sequence: TGTGCCAGCAGCTTGGCCGGGGGAAGGACTGAAGCTTTCTTT. This encodes CASSLAGGRTEAFF. V is TRBV5-1 and J is TRBJ1-1, with D possibly matching TRBD1 (5 bases). This CDR3 contains 14 residues. The germline CDR1 and CDR2 sequences are SGHRS and YFSETQ.

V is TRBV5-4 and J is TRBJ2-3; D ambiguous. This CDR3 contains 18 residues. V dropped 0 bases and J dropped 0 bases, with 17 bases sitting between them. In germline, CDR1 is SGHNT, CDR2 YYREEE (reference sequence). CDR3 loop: CASSLEARLSSSTDTQYF. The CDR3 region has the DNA TGTGCCAGCAGCTTGGAGGCTAGATTGTCATCTAGCACAGATACGCAGTATTTT.

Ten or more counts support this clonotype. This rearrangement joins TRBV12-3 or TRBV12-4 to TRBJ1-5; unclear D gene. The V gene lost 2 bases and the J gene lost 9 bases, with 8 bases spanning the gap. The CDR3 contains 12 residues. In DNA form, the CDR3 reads TGTGCCAGCAGTTTAAAGGGTTCGCCCCAGCATTTT. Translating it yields CASSLKGSPQHF.

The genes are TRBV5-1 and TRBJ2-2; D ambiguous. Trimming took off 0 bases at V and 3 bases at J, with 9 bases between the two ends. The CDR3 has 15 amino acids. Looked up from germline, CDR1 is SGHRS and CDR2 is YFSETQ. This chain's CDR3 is CASSLVGSHTGELFF. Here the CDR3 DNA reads TGCGCCAGCAGCTTGGTAGGGTCCCACACCGGGGAGCTGTTTTTT.

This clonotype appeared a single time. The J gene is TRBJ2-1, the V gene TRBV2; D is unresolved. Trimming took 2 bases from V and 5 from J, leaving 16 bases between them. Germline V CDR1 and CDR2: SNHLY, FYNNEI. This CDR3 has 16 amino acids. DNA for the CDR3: TGTGCCAGCAGTGAATTTTGGTCTCGCCAAGACAATGAGCAGTTCTTC. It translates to CASSEFWSRQDNEQFF.

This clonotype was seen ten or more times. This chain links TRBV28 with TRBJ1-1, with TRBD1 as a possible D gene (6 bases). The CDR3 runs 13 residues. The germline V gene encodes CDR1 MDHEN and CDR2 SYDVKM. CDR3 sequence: CACGGQGGTEAFF. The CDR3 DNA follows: TGTGCTTGCGGGGGGCAGGGAGGGACTGAAGCTTTCTTT. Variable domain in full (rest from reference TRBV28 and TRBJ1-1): DVKVTQSSRYLVKRTGEKVFLECVQDMDHENMFWYRQDPGLGLRLIYFSYDVKMKEKGDIPEGYSVSREKKERFSLILESASTNQTSMYLCACGGQGGTEAFFGQGTRLTVV.

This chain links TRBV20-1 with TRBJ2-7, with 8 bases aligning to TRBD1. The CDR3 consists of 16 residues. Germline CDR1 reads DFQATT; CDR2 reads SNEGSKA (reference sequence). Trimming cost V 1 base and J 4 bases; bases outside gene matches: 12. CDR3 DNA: TGCAGTGCTAGAGGAACGCCGGGACAGGTTGGTTACGAGCAGTACTTC. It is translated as CSARGTPGQVGYEQYF.

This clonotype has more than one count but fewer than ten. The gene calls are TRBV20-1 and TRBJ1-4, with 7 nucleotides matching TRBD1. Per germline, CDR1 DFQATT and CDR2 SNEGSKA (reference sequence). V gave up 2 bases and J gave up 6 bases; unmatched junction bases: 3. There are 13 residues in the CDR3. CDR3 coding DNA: TGCAGTGCTAGACGACAGGGTCATGAAAAACTGTTTTTT. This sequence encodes CSARRQGHEKLFF.

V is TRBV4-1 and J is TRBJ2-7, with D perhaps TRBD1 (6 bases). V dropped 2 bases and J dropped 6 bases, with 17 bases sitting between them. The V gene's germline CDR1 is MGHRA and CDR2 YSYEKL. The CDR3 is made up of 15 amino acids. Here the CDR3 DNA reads TGCGCCAGCAGCCAACGTTGGCCCCAGGGGTTCGAGCAGTACTTC. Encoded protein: CASSQRWPQGFEQYF.

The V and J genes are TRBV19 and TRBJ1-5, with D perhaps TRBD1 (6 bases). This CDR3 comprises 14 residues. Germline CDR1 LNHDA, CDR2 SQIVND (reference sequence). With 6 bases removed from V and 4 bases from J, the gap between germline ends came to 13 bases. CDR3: CASRPRTDNQPQHF. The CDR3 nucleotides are TGTGCCAGTAGACCTCGGACAGATAATCAGCCCCAGCATTTT.

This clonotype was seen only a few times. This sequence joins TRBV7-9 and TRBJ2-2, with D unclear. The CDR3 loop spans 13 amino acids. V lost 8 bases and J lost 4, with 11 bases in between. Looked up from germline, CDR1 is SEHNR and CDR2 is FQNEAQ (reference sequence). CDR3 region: CASRYTGTGELFF. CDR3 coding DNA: TGTGCCAGCCGGTATACCGGCACCGGGGAGCTGTTTTTT.

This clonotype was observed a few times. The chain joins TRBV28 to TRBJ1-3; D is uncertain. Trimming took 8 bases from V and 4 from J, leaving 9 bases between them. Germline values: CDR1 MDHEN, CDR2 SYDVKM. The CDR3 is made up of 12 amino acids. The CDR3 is CASQKTGNTIYF. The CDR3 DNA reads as TGTGCCAGCCAAAAAACGGGAAACACCATATATTTT.